This T cell receptor beta chain was sequenced during a study of cytotoxic CD8 clonotypes in ibrutinib-treated CLL. Study at large: The authors obtained response samples at a median of about 13 months of treatment, range 6 to 36.

Assay used: immunoSEQ multiplex PCR; TCRdb lists only in-frame clones, some missing. The sample holds under 50,000 clones, 65% to 70% seen once. The CDR3 is 14 amino acids. Germline-derived CDR1 and CDR2 are SNHLY and FYNNEI. Deletions cut 2 bases from V and 5 bases from J, with 7 bases between. Cryopreserved PBMCs supplied about 2 micrograms of genomic DNA for TCR beta libraries. The receptor's source is a human donor with chronic lymphocytic leukemia. The input for sequencing was PBMCs, taken at disease progression, from a patient treated with ibrutinib. The chain recombines TRBV2 with TRBJ1-6; no clear D gene. The CDR3 loop is CASSEYRDNSPLHF. DNA for the CDR3: TGTGCCAGCAGTGAATATAGAGATAATTCACCCCTCCACTTT.